This record looks at one T cell receptor (beta chain) sequence and its context. No antigen is known for it. The record originates from a study of beta chain features in type 1 diabetes. CDR1 is MGHRA, CDR2 YSYEKL, per germline. The CDR3 totals 15 residues. V lost 2 bases to trimming and J lost 4 bases, with 12 bases between them. Whole-study findings and limits: Shortening that was moderate but significant affected the TCRB CDR3s of Type 1 diabetes patients in all four CD4+ subsets. Since sequencing was performed on cDNA, cells with high TCR expression could be over-represented. A pattern of fewer insertions and more deletions at VDJ junctions was seen in type 1 diabetes patients.

Expressed TCRB transcripts were sequenced after all isolated RNA was converted to cDNA. The average read count of naive, central memory and regulatory T cell samples was 3 million to 4 million. Sequenced by immunoSEQ multiplex PCR; TCRdb stores in-frame clones only, minus some. Counted here are over 200,000 clones, 11% occurring once; the ten biggest clones make up about 0.018%. Every donor had blood drawn once into heparin, 90 to 150 mL on average. The V and J genes are TRBV4-1 and TRBJ1-5, with no clear D. The sequenced material came from naive CD4+ T cells from blood. The TCR originated in a man under 40 with type 1 diabetes. The CDR3 sequence is CASSQFLGRNQPQHF. DNA of the CDR3: TGCGCCAGCAGCCAATTTTTGGGGAGAAATCAGCCCCAGCATTTT.